The source of this TCR beta chain is a study of T cell responses to AZD1222 COVID-19 vaccine. Study-wide context: Recipients boosted at about 4 weeks or about 12 weeks are pooled.

The table came from immunoSEQ multiplex PCR; TCRdb's copy has only in-frame clones and leaves some out. The sample records 150,000 to 200,000 clones, 90% to 95% being singletons. Study-level findings and limits: Spike as a whole was targeted by vaccine-associated CD4 TCRs, dominant at 160-218 and 743-854. Close to half of spike-specific TCRs reportedly recognize unmutated variant regions. The donors showed a predominance of white British ancestry and of females, with possible underestimation of clonal diversity.

In germline, CDR1 is SQVTM, CDR2 ANQGSEA. The CDR3 runs 12 residues. Trimming removed 4 bases at V and 6 bases at J, with 10 bases between. As for this clone: Antigen specificity is unknown.

The chain uses TRBV29-1 and TRBJ1-5, with D tentatively TRBD1 (5 bases). The origin of this receptor is an adult in good health. Sequences were derived from peripheral blood, sampled on day 0 of AZD1222 vaccination. The CDR3 region is CSVGGGGQPQHF. CDR3 bases: TGCAGCGTTGGTGGGGGGGGTCAGCCCCAGCATTTT.